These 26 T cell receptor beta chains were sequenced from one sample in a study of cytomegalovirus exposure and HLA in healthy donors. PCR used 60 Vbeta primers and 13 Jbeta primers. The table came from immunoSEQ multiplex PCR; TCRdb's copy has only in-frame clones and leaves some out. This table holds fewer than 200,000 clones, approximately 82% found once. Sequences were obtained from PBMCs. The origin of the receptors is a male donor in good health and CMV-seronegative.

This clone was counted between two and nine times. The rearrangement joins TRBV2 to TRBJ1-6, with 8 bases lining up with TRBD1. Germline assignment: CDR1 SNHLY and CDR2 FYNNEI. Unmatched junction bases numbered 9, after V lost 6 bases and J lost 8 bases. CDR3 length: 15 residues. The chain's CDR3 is CASRARTGGDSPLHF. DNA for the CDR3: TGTGCCAGCAGAGCGCGAACAGGGGGGGATTCACCCCTCCACTTT.

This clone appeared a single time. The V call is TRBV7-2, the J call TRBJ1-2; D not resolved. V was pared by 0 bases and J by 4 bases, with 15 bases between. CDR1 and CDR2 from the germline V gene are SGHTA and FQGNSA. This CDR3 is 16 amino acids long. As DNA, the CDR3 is TGTGCCAGCAGCTTAGCGCGAGGTGGGTGGCCCTATGGCTACACCTTC. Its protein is CASSLARGGWPYGYTF.

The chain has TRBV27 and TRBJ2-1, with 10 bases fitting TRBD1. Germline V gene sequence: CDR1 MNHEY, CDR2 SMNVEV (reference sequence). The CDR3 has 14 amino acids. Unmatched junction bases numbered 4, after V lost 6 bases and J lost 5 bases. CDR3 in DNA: TGTGCCAGCAGGTTGGGACAGGGGAACAATGAGCAGTTCTTC. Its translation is CASRLGQGNNEQFF.

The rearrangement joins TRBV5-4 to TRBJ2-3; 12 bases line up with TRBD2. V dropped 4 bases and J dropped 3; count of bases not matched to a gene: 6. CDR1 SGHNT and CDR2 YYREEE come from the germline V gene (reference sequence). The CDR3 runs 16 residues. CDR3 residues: CASSKTSGSGTDTQYF. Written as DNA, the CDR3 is TGTGCCAGCAGCAAGACTAGCGGGAGTGGTACAGATACGCAGTATTTT. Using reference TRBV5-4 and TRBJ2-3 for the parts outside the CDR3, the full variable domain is ETGVTQSPTHLIKTRGQQVTLRCSSQSGHNTVSWYQQALGQGPQFIFQYYREEENGRGNFPPRFSGLQFPNYSSELNVNALELDDSALYLCASSKTSGSGTDTQYFGPGTRLTVL.

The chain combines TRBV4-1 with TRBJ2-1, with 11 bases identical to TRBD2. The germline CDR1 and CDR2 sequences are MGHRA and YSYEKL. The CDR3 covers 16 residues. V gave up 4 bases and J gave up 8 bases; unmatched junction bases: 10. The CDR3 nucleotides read TGCGCCAGCAGCCCTACCACTAGCGGGAGTTTCTATGAGCAGTTCTTC. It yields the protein CASSPTTSGSFYEQFF.

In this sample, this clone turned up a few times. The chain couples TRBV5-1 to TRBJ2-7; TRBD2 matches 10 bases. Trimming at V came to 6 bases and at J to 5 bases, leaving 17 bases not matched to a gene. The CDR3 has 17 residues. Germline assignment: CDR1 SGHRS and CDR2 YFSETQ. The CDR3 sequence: CASTPEASGRSSHEQYF. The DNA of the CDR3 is TGCGCCAGCACCCCGGAGGCTAGCGGGAGATCTTCCCACGAGCAGTACTTC.

The CDR3 nucleotides read TGTGCCAGCAGTGAGTACCCAGGGGGGAGGACTGAAGCTTTCTTT. Amino acids: CASSEYPGGRTEAFF. The V call is TRBV6-1, the J call TRBJ1-1; 7 nucleotides line up with TRBD1. Germline CDR1 is MNHNS and CDR2 is SASEGT. V lost 3 bases to trimming and J lost 5 bases; unmatched junction nucleotides: 9. The CDR3 length is 15 residues.

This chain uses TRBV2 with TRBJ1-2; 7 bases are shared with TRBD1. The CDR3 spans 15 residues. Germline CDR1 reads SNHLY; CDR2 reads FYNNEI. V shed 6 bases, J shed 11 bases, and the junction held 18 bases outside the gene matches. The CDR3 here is CASSATRPRQGGYTF. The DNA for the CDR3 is TGTGCCAGCAGCGCCACCCGACCTCGACAGGGAGGTTACACCTTC.

CDR3 coding DNA: TGTGCCACCAGTATGGACAGGGAGGGTAATGAAAAACTGTTTTTT. This codes for CATSMDREGNEKLFF. This chain uses TRBV15 with TRBJ1-4; 8 positions agree with TRBD1. The junction had 7 bases not matched to a gene; V was cut back by 6 bases and J by 4 bases. The CDR3 extends over 15 amino acids. The germline V gene has CDR1 LNHNV and CDR2 YYDKDF (reference sequence).

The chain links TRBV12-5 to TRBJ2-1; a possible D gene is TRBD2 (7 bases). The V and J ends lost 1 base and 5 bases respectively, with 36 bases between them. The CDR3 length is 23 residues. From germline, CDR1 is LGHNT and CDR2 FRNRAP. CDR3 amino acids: CASGLAFPLTGPSLRGRDNEQFF. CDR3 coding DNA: TGTGCTAGTGGTTTGGCCTTCCCACTGACAGGTCCGTCACTCCGCGGGAGAGACAATGAGCAGTTCTTC.

The CDR3 spells CASHQGRMGGYTF. The CDR3 DNA reads as TGTGCCAGCCACCAGGGGCGGATGGGTGGCTACACCTTC. The V and J genes are TRBV7-2 and TRBJ1-2; a possible D gene is TRBD1 (6 bases). This CDR3 comprises 13 residues. The ends were cut back, 8 bases at V and 7 bases at J, with 17 bases in the middle. Germline CDR1 reads SGHTA; CDR2 reads FQGNSA.

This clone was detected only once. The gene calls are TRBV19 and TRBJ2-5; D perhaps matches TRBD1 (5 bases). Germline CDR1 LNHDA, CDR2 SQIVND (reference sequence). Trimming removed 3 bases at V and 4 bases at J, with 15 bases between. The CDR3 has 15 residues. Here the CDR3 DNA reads TGTGCCAGTAGTATCCGTACAGGTCCCCGAGAGACCCAGTACTTC. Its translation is CASSIRTGPRETQYF.

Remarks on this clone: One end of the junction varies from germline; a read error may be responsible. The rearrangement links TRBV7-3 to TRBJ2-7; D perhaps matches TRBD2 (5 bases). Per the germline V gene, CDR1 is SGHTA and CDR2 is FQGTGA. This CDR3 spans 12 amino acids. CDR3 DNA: TGTTCCAGCAGCCCCCCAGCAGGAGGCTCCGACTTC. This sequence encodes CSSSPPAGGSDF.

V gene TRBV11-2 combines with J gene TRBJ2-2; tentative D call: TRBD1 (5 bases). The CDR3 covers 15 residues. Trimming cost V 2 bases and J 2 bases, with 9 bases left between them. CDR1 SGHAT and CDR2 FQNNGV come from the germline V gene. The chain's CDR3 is CASSLQGFNTGELFF. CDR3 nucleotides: TGTGCCAGCAGCTTACAGGGCTTCAACACCGGGGAGCTGTTTTTT. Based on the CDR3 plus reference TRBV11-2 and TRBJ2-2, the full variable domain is EAGVAQSPRYKIIEKRQSVAFWCNPISGHATLYWYQQILGQGPKLLIQFQNNGVVDDSQLPKDRFSAERLKGVDSTLKIQPAKLEDSAVYLCASSLQGFNTGELFFGEGSRLTVL.

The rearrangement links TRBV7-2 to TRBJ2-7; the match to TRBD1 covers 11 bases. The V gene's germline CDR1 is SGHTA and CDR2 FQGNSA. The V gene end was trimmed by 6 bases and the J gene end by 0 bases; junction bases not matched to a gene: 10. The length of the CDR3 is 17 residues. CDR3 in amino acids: CASRTPLGTGGSYEQYF. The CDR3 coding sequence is TGTGCCAGCAGGACACCTCTTGGGACAGGGGGCTCCTACGAGCAGTACTTC.

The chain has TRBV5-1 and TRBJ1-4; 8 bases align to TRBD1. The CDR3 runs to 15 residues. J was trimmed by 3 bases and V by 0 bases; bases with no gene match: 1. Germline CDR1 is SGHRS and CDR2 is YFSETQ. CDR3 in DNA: TGCGCCAGCAGCTTGGGGGACAGGTCTAATGAAAAACTGTTTTTT. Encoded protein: CASSLGDRSNEKLFF.

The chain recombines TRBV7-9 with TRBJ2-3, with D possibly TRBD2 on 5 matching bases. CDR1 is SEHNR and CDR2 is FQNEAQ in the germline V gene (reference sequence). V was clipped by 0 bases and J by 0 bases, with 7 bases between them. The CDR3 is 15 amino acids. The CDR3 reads CASSLAPGSTDTQYF. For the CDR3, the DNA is TGTGCCAGCAGCTTAGCGCCGGGAAGCACAGATACGCAGTATTTT.

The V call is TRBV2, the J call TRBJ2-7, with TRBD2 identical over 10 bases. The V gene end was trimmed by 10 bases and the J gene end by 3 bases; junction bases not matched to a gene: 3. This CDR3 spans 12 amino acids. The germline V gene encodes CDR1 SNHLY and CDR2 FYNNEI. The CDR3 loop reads CATSGGGYEQYF. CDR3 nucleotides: TGTGCCACCAGCGGGGGGGGCTACGAGCAGTACTTC.

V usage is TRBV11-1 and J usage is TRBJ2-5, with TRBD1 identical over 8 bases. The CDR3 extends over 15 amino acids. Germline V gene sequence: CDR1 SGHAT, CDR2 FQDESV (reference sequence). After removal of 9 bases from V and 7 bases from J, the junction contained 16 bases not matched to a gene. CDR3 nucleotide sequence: TGTGCCAGGGACAGGGCTCTTCGGGCGGGATGGACCCAGTACTTC. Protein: CARDRALRAGWTQYF. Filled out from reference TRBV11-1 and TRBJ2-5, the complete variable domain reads EAEVAQSPRYKITEKSQAVAFWCDPISGHATLYWYRQILGQGPELLVQFQDESVVDDSQLPKDRFSAERLKGVDSTLKIQPAELGDSAMYLCARDRALRAGWTQYFGPGTRLLVL.

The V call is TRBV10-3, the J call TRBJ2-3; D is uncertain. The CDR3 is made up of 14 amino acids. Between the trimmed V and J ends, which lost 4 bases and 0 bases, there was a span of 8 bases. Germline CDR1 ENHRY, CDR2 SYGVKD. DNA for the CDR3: TGTGCCATCAGTGTACAGCCTAGCACAGATACGCAGTATTTT. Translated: CAISVQPSTDTQYF.

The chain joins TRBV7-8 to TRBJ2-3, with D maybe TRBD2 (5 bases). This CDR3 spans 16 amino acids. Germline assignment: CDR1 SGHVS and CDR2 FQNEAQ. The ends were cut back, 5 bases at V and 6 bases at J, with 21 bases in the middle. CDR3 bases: TGTGCCAGCAGCCTCCGAGACTTAGCGATTCGGGATACGCAGTATTTT. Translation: CASSLRDLAIRDTQYF.

This CDR3 is CASIPNLRQGNTEAFF. The CDR3 DNA is TGTGCCAGCATCCCAAATTTAAGACAGGGTAACACTGAAGCTTTCTTT. The V call is TRBV2, the J call TRBJ1-1, with 7 bases matching TRBD1. Germline CDR1 is SNHLY and CDR2 is FYNNEI. This CDR3 spans 16 amino acids. V dropped 7 bases and J dropped 2; count of bases not matched to a gene: 13. Full variable domain (rest looked up from reference TRBV2 and TRBJ1-1): EPEVTQTPSHQVTQMGQEVILRCVPISNHLYFYWYRQILGQKVEFLVSFYNNEISEKSEIFDDQFSVERPDGSNFTLKIRSTKLEDSAMYFCASIPNLRQGNTEAFFGQGTRLTVV.

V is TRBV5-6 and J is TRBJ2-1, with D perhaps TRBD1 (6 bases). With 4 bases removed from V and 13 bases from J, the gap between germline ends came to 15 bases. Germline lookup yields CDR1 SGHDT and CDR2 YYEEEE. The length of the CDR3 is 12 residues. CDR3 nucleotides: TGTGCCAGCAGCACCGGGTACAGGGAACAGTTCTTC. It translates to CASSTGYREQFF.

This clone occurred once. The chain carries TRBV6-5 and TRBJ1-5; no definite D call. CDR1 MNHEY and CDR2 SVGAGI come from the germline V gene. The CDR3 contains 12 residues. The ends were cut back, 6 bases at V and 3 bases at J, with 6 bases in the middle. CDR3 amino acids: CASSSLNQPQHF. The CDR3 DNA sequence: TGTGCCAGCAGCTCACTCAATCAGCCCCAGCATTTT.

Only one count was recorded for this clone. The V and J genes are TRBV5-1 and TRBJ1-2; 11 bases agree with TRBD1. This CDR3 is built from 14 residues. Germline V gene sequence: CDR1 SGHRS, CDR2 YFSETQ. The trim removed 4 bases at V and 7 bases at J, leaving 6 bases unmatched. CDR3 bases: TGCGCCAGCAGCCAGGGACAGGGGGTAGGTGGCTACACCTTC. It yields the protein CASSQGQGVGGYTF.

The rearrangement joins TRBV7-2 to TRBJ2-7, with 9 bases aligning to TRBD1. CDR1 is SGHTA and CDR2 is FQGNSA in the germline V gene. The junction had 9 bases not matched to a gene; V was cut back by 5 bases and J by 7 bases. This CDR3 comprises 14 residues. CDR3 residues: CASSLLQGAREQYF. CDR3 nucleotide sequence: TGTGCCAGCAGCCTACTACAGGGGGCGAGGGAGCAGTACTTC.